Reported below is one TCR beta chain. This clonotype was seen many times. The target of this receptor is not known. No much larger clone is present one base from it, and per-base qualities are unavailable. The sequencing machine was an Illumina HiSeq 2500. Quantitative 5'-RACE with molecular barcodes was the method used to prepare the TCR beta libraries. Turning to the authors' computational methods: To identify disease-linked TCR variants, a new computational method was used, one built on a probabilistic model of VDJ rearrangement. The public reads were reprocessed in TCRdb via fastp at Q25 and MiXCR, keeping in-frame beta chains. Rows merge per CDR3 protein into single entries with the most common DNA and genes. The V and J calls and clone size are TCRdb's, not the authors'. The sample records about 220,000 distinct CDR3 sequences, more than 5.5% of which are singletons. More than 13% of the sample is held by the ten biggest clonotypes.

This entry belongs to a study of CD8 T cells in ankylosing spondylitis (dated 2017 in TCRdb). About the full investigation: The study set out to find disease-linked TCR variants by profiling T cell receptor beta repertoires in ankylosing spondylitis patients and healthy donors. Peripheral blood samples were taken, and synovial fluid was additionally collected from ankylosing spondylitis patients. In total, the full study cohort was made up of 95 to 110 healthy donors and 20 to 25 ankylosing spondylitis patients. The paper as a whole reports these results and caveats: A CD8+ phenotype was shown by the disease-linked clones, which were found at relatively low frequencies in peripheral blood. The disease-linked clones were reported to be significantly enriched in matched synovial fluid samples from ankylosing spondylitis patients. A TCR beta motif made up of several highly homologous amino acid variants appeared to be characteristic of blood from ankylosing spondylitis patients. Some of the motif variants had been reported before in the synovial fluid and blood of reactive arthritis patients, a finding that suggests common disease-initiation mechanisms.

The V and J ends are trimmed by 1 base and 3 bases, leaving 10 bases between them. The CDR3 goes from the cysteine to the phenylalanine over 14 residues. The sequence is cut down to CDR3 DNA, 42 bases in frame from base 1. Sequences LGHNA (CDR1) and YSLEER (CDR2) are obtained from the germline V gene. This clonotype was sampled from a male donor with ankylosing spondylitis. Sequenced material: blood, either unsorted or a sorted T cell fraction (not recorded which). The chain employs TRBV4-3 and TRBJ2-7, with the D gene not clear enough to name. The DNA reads TGCGCCAGCAGCCAAGGAGGTCGCAGCTACGAGCAGTACTTC. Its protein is CASSQGGRSYEQYF.